The rows below give T cell receptor beta chains drawn from one sample of a study of T cell responses to AZD1222 COVID-19 vaccine. Libraries were prepared by immunoSEQ multiplex PCR; TCRdb keeps only in-frame clonotypes and omits some of them. The table records roughly 79,000 clones, about 78% of them present only once. The starting material was peripheral blood, obtained on day 0 of AZD1222 vaccination. Every receptor here comes from an adult in good health. Both conserved end residues are part of each CDR3. Each record gives: CDR3 length, D gene, clone size, V gene, J gene, CDR3 protein, CDR3 DNA. A D gene is named only where the DNA matches it firmly. Size tells how often a clone was seen (once, few, many) or the class of an expanded clone, and some rows leave it out.

>15|TRBD2|-|TRBV19|TRBJ2-3
CASSIGGRPSDTQYF
TGTGCCAGTAGTATAGGCGGGAGGCCCTCAGATACGCAGTATTTT
>14|-|-|TRBV6-4|TRBJ2-2
CASSRTLNTGELFF
TGTGCCAGCAGCAGGACCCTTAACACCGGGGAGCTGTTTTTT
>14|-|-|TRBV28|TRBJ1-1
CASSLFLGNTEAFF
TGTGCCAGCAGTTTATTCCTAGGGAACACTGAAGCTTTCTTT
>18|-|few|TRBV7-9|TRBJ2-7
CASSAPPSLTSASYEQYF
TGTGCCAGCAGCGCCCCTCCATCCCTCACCTCAGCATCCTACGAGCAGTACTTC
>18|-|-|TRBV18|TRBJ2-5
CASSLLETGTSNTETQYF
TGTGCCAGCTCCCTTCTTGAGACCGGGACGTCAAATACAGAGACCCAGTACTTC
>15|-|-|TRBV6-2/TRBV6-3|TRBJ1-5
CASSLTLTSNQPQHF
TGTGCCAGCAGCTTGACACTCACTAGCAATCAGCCCCAGCATTTT
>13|-|-|TRBV30|TRBJ2-5
CAWSVVIQETQYF
TGTGCCTGGAGTGTGGTCATCCAAGAGACCCAGTACTTC
>14|-|-|TRBV11-2|TRBJ2-2
CASSLSSNTGELFF
TGTGCCAGCAGCTTGAGTTCGAACACCGGGGAGCTGTTTTTT
>14|-|few|TRBV11-3|TRBJ2-1
CASSRLGLHNEQFF
TGTGCCAGCAGCCGCTTGGGACTCCACAATGAGCAGTTCTTC
>16|TRBD2|-|TRBV9|TRBJ2-1
CASSALSGRAYNEQFF
TGTGCCAGCAGCGCATTAAGCGGGAGGGCTTACAATGAGCAGTTCTTC
>12|-|-|TRBV19|TRBJ1-2
CASREWISGYTF
TGTGCCAGTAGGGAATGGATTAGTGGCTACACCTTC
>13|-|-|TRBV12-3/TRBV12-4|TRBJ2-7
CASSPGEASEQYF
TGTGCCAGCAGCCCAGGCGAGGCTAGCGAGCAGTACTTC
>13|TRBD1|once|TRBV5-4|TRBJ1-1
CASSSTGVTEAFF
TGTGCCAGCAGCTCGACAGGGGTCACTGAAGCTTTCTTT
>14|TRBD2|-|TRBV10-1|TRBJ2-7
CARPIGREEVEQYF
TGCGCCAGGCCGATCGGGCGGGAGGAGGTCGAGCAGTACTTC
>15|-|-|TRBV19|TRBJ2-5
CASSLQGFGGETQYF
TGTGCCAGTAGTCTTCAGGGTTTTGGGGGAGAGACCCAGTACTTC
>14|TRBD1|-|TRBV5-1|TRBJ1-2
CASSSGQGAGGYTF
TGCGCCAGCAGCTCGGGACAGGGGGCTGGAGGCTACACCTTC
>14|TRBD2|-|TRBV5-1|TRBJ2-1
CASSFLAGVREQFF
TGCGCCAGCAGCTTTCTAGCGGGAGTGCGAGAGCAGTTCTTC
>16|-|-|TRBV4-1|TRBJ2-6
CASSQDWASGANVLTF
TGCGCCAGCAGCCAAGATTGGGCTAGTGGGGCCAACGTCCTGACTTTC
>15|-|once|TRBV27|TRBJ1-5
CASSPGHGRGQPQHF
TGTGCCAGCAGTCCTGGACACGGTAGGGGTCAGCCCCAGCATTTT
>14|-|-|TRBV3-1/TRBV3-2|TRBJ1-4
CASTEGRFNEKLFF
TGTGCCAGCACCGAGGGACGGTTTAATGAAAAACTGTTTTTT
>16|-|-|TRBV7-9|TRBJ2-5
CASSLRVGRGQETQYF
TGTGCCAGCAGCTTAAGAGTTGGACGAGGGCAAGAGACCCAGTACTTC
>17|TRBD1|-|TRBV4-3|TRBJ2-2
CASSQLQGQGNTGELFF
TGCGCCAGCAGCCAGTTACAGGGACAGGGGAACACCGGGGAGCTGTTTTTT
>12|-|-|TRBV24-1|TRBJ2-5
CATSDQTETQYF
TGTGCCACCAGTGACCAGACAGAGACCCAGTACTTC
>19|-|-|TRBV27|TRBJ1-4
CASSLSSPGPFATNEKLFF
TGTGCCAGCAGTTTATCCTCCCCGGGACCGTTTGCAACTAATGAAAAACTGTTTTTT
>12|TRBD1|-|TRBV6-5|TRBJ1-2
CASRVDRGSYTF
TGTGCCAGCAGGGTAGACAGGGGGAGCTACACCTTC
>15|TRBD2|-|TRBV10-3|TRBJ2-7
CAISEGGVSSYEQYF
TGTGCCATCAGTGAGGGGGGGGTATCCTCCTACGAGCAGTACTTC